This entry concerns a single T cell receptor (beta chain). The antigen is undetermined. Researchers prepared the TCRbeta library using unique molecular identifiers, the study reports. TCRdb redid the calling of the PCR reads with MiXCR, one entry per CDR3 protein. The table has some 300,000 distinct CDR3 sequences, roughly 7.8% seen once. This record comes from a study of T-cell reconstitution after alpha-beta-depleted transplantation in children. CDR1 and CDR2 (germline): MDHEN, SYDVKM. Trimming stripped 3 bases from V and 0 bases from J, with 6 bases between. The CDR3 is made up of 14 amino acids. Findings of the study overall: It was newly produced T cells that mostly accounted for T-cell counts and diversity one year after transplant.

This receptor was taken from a female patient aged 2 to 10 who had a stem cell transplant for Fanconi anemia, so the T cells may come from the graft donor. This specimen was peripheral blood, taken 360 days after TCRalphabeta/CD19-depleted stem cell transplant. The J gene is TRBJ2-4, the V gene TRBV28; D remains unclear. The CDR3, as DNA: TGTGCCAGCAGTTTCATGGAAGCCAAAAACATTCAGTACTTC. This encodes CASSFMEAKNIQYF.